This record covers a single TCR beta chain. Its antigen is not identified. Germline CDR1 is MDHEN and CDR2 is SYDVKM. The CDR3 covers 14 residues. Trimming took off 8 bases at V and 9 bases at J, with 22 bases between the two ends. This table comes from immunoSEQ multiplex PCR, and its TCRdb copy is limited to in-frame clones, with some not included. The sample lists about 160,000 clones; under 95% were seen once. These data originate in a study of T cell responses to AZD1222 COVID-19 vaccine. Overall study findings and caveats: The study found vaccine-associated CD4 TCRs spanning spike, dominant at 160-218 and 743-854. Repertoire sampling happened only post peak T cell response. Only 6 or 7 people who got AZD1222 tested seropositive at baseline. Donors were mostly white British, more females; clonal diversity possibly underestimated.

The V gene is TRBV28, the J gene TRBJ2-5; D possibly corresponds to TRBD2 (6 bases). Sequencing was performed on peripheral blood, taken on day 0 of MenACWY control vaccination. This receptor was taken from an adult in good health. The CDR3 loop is CASSAGLATGAQYF. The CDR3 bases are TGTGCCAGCTCTGCGGGACTCGCAACCGGTGCCCAGTACTTC.